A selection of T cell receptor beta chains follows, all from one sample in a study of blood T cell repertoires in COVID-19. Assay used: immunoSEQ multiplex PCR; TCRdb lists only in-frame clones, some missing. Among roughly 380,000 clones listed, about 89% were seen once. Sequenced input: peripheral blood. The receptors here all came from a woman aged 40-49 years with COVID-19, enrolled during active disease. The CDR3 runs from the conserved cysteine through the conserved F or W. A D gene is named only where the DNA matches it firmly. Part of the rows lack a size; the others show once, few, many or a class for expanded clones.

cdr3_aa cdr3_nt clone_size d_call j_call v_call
CASSTLVTSLNTGELFF TGTGCCAGTAGTACCCTCGTCACATCCTTGAACACCGGGGAGCTGTTTTTT - - TRBJ2-2 TRBV19
CASSQEEYPPSNQPQHF TGTGCCAGCAGCCAAGAGGAGTATCCTCCAAGCAATCAGCCCCAGCATTTT - - TRBJ1-5 TRBV3-1/TRBV3-2
CASSPRDFPYNEQFF TGTGCCAGCAGCCCCCGGGACTTCCCCTACAATGAGCAGTTCTTC - - TRBJ2-1 TRBV27
CASSLSVMSSYNEQFF TGTGCCAGCAGCTTGTCTGTAATGAGCTCCTACAATGAGCAGTTCTTC - - TRBJ2-1 TRBV5-5
CASSSGGTEAFF TGTGCCAGCAGCTCGGGAGGAACTGAAGCTTTCTTT - - TRBJ1-1 TRBV7-9
CASSQDQGDFSGNTIYF TGTGCCAGCAGCCAAGATCAAGGGGACTTCTCTGGAAACACCATATATTTT - - TRBJ1-3 TRBV4-2
CASSSQHRQTRYTGELFF TGTGCCAGCAGTTCCCAACACCGCCAGACACGGTACACCGGGGAGCTGTTTTTT - - TRBJ2-2 TRBV6-2/TRBV6-3
CASTVDRGLYEQYF TGTGCCAGCACGGTGGACAGGGGGCTCTACGAGCAGTACTTC once TRBD1 TRBJ2-7 TRBV5-6
CASNPGQANQPQHF TGTGCCAGCAATCCTGGACAGGCCAATCAGCCCCAGCATTTT - TRBD1 TRBJ1-5 TRBV7-8
CASSFSTGENYGYTF TGTGCCAGCAGCTTCTCCACAGGGGAGAACTATGGCTACACCTTC once TRBD1 TRBJ1-2 TRBV7-2
CASSDAGPRDTGELFF TGTGCCAGCAGCGACGCGGGGCCTCGGGACACCGGGGAGCTGTTTTTT - - TRBJ2-2 TRBV6-2/TRBV6-3
CASSSLAGLNEQFF TGTGCCAGTAGCAGTTTAGCGGGATTGAATGAGCAGTTCTTC once TRBD2 TRBJ2-1 TRBV19
CASSAFEGQETQYF TGTGCCAGCAGCGCCTTCGAGGGCCAAGAGACCCAGTACTTC once - TRBJ2-5 TRBV4-2
CASSRATANQETQYF TGTGCCAGCAGCCGGGCGACAGCGAATCAAGAGACCCAGTACTTC - - TRBJ2-5 TRBV6-2/TRBV6-3
CASSQIGQGARYEQYF TGTGCCAGCAGCCAGATCGGACAGGGGGCGCGATACGAGCAGTACTTC - TRBD1 TRBJ2-7 TRBV3-1/TRBV3-2
CASSQGLTAANSPLHF TGTGCCAGCTCACAAGGACTAACGGCAGCCAATTCACCCCTCCACTTT few - TRBJ1-6 TRBV18
CASSVDPGVGYGYTF TGTGCCAGCAGCGTAGATCCCGGGGTGGGCTATGGCTACACCTTC - - TRBJ1-2 TRBV9
CASSEGWGGYGYTF TGTGCCAGCAGTGAAGGCTGGGGAGGCTATGGCTACACCTTC - - TRBJ1-2 TRBV2
CASSKRQLQAFF TGTGCCAGCAGTAAAAGACAGCTGCAGGCTTTCTTT - - TRBJ1-1 TRBV6-2/TRBV6-3
CATSDSRGAGNTIYF TGTGCCACCAGTGATTCGCGGGGAGCGGGAAACACCATATATTTT - - TRBJ1-3 TRBV24-1
CASSYTGDNEKLFF TGTGCCAGCAGTTATACAGGAGATAATGAAAAACTGTTTTTT - - TRBJ1-4 TRBV27
CASSWAGWDGYTF TGTGCCAGCAGCTGGGCAGGGTGGGATGGCTACACCTTC - - TRBJ1-2 TRBV5-4
CASRAAGQPQHF TGTGCCAGTAGGGCGGCGGGTCAGCCCCAGCATTTT - - TRBJ1-5 TRBV19
CASSQDGQVGVQPQHF TGTGCCAGCAGCCAAGACGGACAGGTTGGAGTTCAGCCCCAGCATTTT - TRBD1 TRBJ1-5 TRBV4-2
CASSPGGGLAAFF TGTGCCAGCAGCCCCGGGGGGGGGTTAGCGGCTTTCTTT - - TRBJ1-1 TRBV7-3
CASSLPTSVRSNEQFF TGTGCCAGCAGTTTACCAACTAGCGTGCGGTCCAATGAGCAGTTCTTC - TRBD2 TRBJ2-1 TRBV28
CASSPRQADNEQFF TGTGCCAGCTCACCAAGACAGGCCGACAATGAGCAGTTCTTC - - TRBJ2-1 TRBV18
CASSLGGVLVSTDTQYF TGTGCCAGCAGCCTGGGAGGGGTATTAGTTAGCACAGATACGCAGTATTTT - TRBD2 TRBJ2-3 TRBV9
CASSHNDYSYEQYF TGTGCCAGCAGCCACAACGACTACTCCTACGAGCAGTACTTC - - TRBJ2-7 TRBV11-2